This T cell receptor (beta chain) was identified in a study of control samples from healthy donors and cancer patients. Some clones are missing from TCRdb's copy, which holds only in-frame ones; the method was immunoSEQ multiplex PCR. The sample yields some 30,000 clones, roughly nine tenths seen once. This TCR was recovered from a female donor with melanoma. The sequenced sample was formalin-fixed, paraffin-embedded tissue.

The CDR3 here is CASSPTFGLEQYF. CDR3 in DNA: TGTGCCAGCAGCCCCACTTTCGGGCTCGAGCAGTACTTC. V is TRBV2 and J is TRBJ2-7; D uncertain. The CDR3 length is 13 residues. Germline V gene lookup returns CDR1 SNHLY and CDR2 FYNNEI. Trimming left V 6 bases short and J 6 bases short, with 15 bases between.